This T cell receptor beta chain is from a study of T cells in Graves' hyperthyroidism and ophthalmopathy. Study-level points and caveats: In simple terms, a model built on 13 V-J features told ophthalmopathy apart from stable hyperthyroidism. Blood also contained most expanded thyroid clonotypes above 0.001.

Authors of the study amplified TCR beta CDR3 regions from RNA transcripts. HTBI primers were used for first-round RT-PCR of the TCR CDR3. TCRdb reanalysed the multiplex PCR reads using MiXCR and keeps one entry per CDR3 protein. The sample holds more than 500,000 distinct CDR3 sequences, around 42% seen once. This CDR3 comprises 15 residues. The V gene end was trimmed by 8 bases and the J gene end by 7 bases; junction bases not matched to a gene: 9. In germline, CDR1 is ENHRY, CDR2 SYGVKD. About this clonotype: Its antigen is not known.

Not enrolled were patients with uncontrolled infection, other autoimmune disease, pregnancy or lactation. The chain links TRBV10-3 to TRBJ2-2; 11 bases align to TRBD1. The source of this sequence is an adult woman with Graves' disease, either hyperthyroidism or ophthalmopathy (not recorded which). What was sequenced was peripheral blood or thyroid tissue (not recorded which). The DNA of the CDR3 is TGTGCCATCGATTCGGGGACAGGGGGGAACGGGGAGCTGTTTTTT. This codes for CAIDSGTGGNGELFF.